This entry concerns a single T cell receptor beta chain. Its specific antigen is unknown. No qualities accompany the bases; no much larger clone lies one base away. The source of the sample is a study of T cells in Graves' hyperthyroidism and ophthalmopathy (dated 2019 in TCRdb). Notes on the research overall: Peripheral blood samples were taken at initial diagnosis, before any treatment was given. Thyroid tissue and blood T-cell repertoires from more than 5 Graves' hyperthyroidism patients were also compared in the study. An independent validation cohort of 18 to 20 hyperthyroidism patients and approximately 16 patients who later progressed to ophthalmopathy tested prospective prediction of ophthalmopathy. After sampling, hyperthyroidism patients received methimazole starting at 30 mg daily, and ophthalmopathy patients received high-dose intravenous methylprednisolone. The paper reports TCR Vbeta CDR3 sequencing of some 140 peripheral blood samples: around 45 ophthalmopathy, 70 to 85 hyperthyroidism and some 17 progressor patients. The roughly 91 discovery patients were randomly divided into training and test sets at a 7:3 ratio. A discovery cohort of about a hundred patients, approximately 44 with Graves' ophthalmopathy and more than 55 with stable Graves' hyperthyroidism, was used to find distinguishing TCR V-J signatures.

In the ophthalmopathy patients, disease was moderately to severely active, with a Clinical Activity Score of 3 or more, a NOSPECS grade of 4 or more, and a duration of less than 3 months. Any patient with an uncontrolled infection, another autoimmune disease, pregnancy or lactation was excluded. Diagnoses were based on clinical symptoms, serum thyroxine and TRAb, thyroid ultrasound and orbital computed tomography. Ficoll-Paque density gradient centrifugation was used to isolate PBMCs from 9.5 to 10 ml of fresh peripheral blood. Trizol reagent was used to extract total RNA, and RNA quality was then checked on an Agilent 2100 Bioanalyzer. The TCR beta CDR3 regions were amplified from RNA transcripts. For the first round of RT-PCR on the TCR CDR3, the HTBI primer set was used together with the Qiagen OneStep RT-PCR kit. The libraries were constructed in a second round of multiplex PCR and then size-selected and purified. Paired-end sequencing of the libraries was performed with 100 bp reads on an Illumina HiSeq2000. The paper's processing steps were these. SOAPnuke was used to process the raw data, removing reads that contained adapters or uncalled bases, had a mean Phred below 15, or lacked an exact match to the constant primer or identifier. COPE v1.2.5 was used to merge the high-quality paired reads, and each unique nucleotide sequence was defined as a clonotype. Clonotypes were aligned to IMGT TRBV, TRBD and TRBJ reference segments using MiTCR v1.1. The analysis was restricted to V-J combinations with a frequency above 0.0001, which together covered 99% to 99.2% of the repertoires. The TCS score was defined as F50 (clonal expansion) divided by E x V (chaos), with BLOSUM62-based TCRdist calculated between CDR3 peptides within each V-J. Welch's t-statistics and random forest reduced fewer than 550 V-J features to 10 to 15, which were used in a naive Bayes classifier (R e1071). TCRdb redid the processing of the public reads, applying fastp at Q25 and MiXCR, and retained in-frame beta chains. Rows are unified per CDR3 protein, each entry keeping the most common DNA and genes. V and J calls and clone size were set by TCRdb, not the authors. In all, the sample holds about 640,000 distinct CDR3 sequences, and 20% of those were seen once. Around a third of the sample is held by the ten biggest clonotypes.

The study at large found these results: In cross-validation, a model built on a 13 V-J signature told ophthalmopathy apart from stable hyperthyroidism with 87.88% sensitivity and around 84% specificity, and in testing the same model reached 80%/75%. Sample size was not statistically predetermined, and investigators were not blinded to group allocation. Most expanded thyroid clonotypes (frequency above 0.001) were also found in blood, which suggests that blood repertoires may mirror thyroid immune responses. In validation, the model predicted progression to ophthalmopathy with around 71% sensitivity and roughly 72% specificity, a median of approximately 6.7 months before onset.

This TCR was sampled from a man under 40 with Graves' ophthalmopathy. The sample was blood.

DNA sequence: TGTGCCAGCAGGACTAGCGGGATCACCGGGGAGCTGTTTTTT. Translated, it reads CASRTSGITGELFF. The chain employs TRBV27 and TRBJ2-2, and TRBD2 aligns with 11 junction nucleotides. After removal of 6 bases from V and 4 bases from J, the junction retains 1 base not matched to a gene. The CDR3 runs 14 residues from the cysteine to the phenylalanine. The CDR3 DNA has 42 bases and is translated from base 1. The germline V gene (reference sequence) supplies CDR1 MNHEY and CDR2 SMNVEV.